The 30 T cell receptor beta chains below come from one sample, sequenced in a study of blood T cell repertoires in COVID-19. Using immunoSEQ multiplex PCR, the repertoire was profiled, and TCRdb retains in-frame clones only, with some absent. The sample records 130,000 to 150,000 clones, roughly 80% being singletons. The sequenced sample was PBMCs or T cells enriched from blood (not recorded which). All receptors come from a woman between 35 and 50 years old who had recovered from COVID-19.

The genes are TRBV7-9 and TRBJ2-1, with a possible D match to TRBD2 (5 bases). The germline CDR1 and CDR2 sequences are SEHNR and FQNEAQ (reference sequence). The CDR3 is 14 amino acids. The germline V and J ends were trimmed by 7 bases and 1 base, with 11 bases remaining between them. The CDR3 loop is CASTTTNSYNEQFF. The CDR3 nucleotides are TGTGCCAGCACGACGACTAATTCCTACAATGAGCAGTTCTTC.

The V call is TRBV19, the J call TRBJ1-1; 7 positions match TRBD1. Trimming cost V 7 bases and J 4 bases; bases outside gene matches: 6. The CDR3 totals 13 residues. Per germline, CDR1 LNHDA and CDR2 SQIVND (reference sequence). CDR3 in amino acids: CASTQGVGTEAFF. In nucleotides, the CDR3 is TGTGCCAGTACCCAGGGGGTAGGCACTGAAGCTTTCTTT.

The chain recombines TRBV27 with TRBJ2-1; 10 bases are shared with TRBD2. CDR1 and CDR2 from the germline V gene are MNHEY and SMNVEV (reference sequence). This CDR3 comprises 15 residues. Unmatched junction bases numbered 6, after V lost 4 bases and J lost 6 bases. The CDR3 spells CASSWSGGGSNEQFF. Written as DNA, the CDR3 is TGTGCCAGCAGTTGGAGCGGGGGGGGCTCCAATGAGCAGTTCTTC.

There are a few counts of this clone. This sequence joins TRBV6-4 and TRBJ2-3; 11 bases are shared with TRBD2. Trimming took 4 bases from V and 2 from J; bases not matched to a gene: 5. CDR3 length: 16 residues. Germline V gives CDR1 MRHNA, CDR2 SNTAGT. The CDR3 reads CASSGNSGGATDTQYF. CDR3 bases: TGTGCCAGCAGTGGAAATAGCGGGGGGGCCACAGATACGCAGTATTTT.

This chain uses TRBV6-2 or TRBV6-3 with TRBJ2-1, with TRBD1 matching 10 bases. CDR1 is MNHEY, CDR2 SVGEGT, per germline. With V trimmed by 2 bases and J by 4 bases, 11 bases remained unmatched. The CDR3 is made up of 18 amino acids. This CDR3 is CASSYPHSGTGAYNEQFF. The CDR3 coding sequence is TGTGCCAGCAGTTACCCTCATTCCGGGACAGGGGCATACAATGAGCAGTTCTTC.

This chain uses TRBV5-4 with TRBJ2-5, with D maybe TRBD1 (5 bases). The V end lost 1 base, the J end lost 4 bases, and 11 bases lay between the germline ends. Per the germline V gene, CDR1 is SGHNT and CDR2 is YYREEE (reference sequence). The CDR3 loop spans 14 amino acids. The CDR3 spells CASSLRGRGETQYF. Written as DNA, the CDR3 is TGTGCCAGCAGCTTGAGGGGAAGAGGAGAGACCCAGTACTTC.

This rearrangement joins TRBV5-1 to TRBJ2-5, with TRBD2 matching 14 bases. The CDR3 contains 19 residues. Germline-derived CDR1 and CDR2 are SGHRS and YFSETQ. J was trimmed by 4 bases and V by 0 bases; bases with no gene match: 11. This CDR3 reads CASSLAGTSGRDVRETQYF. Here the CDR3 DNA reads TGCGCCAGCAGCTTGGCCGGGACTAGCGGGAGAGATGTAAGAGAGACCCAGTACTTC.

The rearrangement uses TRBV4-1 and TRBJ1-2; D not certain. CDR1 and CDR2 (germline): MGHRA, YSYEKL. Trimming removed 0 bases at V and 4 bases at J, with 9 bases between. The CDR3 has 14 amino acids. As DNA, the CDR3 is TGCGCCAGCAGCCAAGAGAGTGATTTCTATGGCTACACCTTC. It codes for CASSQESDFYGYTF.

The chain has TRBV27 and TRBJ2-7; TRBD2 agrees at 8 bases. V gave up 2 bases and J gave up 3 bases; unmatched junction bases: 3. The germline gives CDR1 MNHEY, CDR2 SMNVEV (reference sequence). This CDR3 has 14 residues. The CDR3 bases are TGTGCCAGCAGTTTACTAGCGGGCCGCTACGAGCAGTACTTC. Translation: CASSLLAGRYEQYF.

The CDR3 reads CASSQVTRDNEQFF. The CDR3 bases are TGTGCCAGCAGCCAAGTCACTCGAGACAATGAGCAGTTCTTC. The rearrangement uses TRBV4-2 and TRBJ2-1; D unresolved. CDR3 length: 14 residues. Trimming removed 1 base from V and 5 bases from J, with 9 bases in between. The germline CDR1 and CDR2 sequences are LGHNA and YNFKEQ.

The chain joins TRBV2 to TRBJ2-1, with 7 bases aligning to TRBD2. V trimming: 7 bases; J trimming: 0 bases; junction bases outside the gene matches: 6. Germline V gene data show CDR1 as SNHLY and CDR2 as FYNNEI. The CDR3 runs to 15 residues. The CDR3 region has the DNA TGTGCCAGCACCGATGGGGGGGTCTCCTACAATGAGCAGTTCTTC. As protein: CASTDGGVSYNEQFF.

This clone was detected once. The V and J genes are TRBV27 and TRBJ2-1; 10 positions agree with TRBD2. Per germline, CDR1 MNHEY and CDR2 SMNVEV (reference sequence). Unmatched junction bases numbered 10, after V lost 5 bases and J lost 0 bases. This CDR3 has 18 residues. The CDR3 region is CASSTPGLAVFSYNEQFF. The CDR3 DNA reads TGTGCCAGCAGTACCCCAGGACTAGCGGTTTTCTCCTACAATGAGCAGTTCTTC.

This clone was counted once. The gene calls are TRBV9 and TRBJ2-2; TRBD2 matches at 9 bases. The CDR3 spans 17 residues. CDR1 and CDR2 (germline): SGDLS, YYNGEE. V shed 2 bases and J 4 bases; nucleotides not matched to a gene: 9. The CDR3 DNA reads as TGTGCCAGCAGCGTTGTTTGGGAGGGACTAGCCACCGGGGAGCTGTTTTTT. Its protein product is CASSVVWEGLATGELFF.

The J gene is TRBJ1-5, the V gene TRBV12-3 or TRBV12-4, with 11 bases identical to TRBD1. After removal of 8 bases from V and 6 bases from J, the junction contained 3 bases not matched to a gene. This CDR3 is built from 13 residues. The CDR3 nucleotides read TGTGCCAGCGGACAGGGGGCCTCTCAGCCCCAGCATTTT. Translated, it gives CASGQGASQPQHF.

In this sample, this clone turned up once. V and J are TRBV4-1 and TRBJ1-5; D remains unclear. CDR3 size: 14 residues. Between the trimmed V and J ends, which lost 2 bases and 0 bases, there was a span of 5 bases. Germline V lookup: CDR1 MGHRA, CDR2 YSYEKL. This CDR3 reads CASSQQNSNQPQHF. CDR3 coding DNA: TGCGCCAGCAGCCAACAGAATAGCAATCAGCCCCAGCATTTT.

This clone was detected once. V usage is TRBV11-2 and J usage is TRBJ1-3; TRBD1 is a possible D gene (5 bases). With 2 bases removed from V and 4 bases from J, the gap between germline ends came to 15 bases. The CDR3 has 16 amino acids. The germline CDR1 and CDR2 sequences are SGHAT and FQNNGV. The CDR3 reads CASSLQGGLGGNTIYF. DNA for the CDR3: TGTGCCAGCAGCTTACAGGGAGGTCTGGGAGGAAACACCATATATTTT. Complete variable domain (other parts from reference TRBV11-2 and TRBJ1-3): EAGVAQSPRYKIIEKRQSVAFWCNPISGHATLYWYQQILGQGPKLLIQFQNNGVVDDSQLPKDRFSAERLKGVDSTLKIQPAKLEDSAVYLCASSLQGGLGGNTIYFGEGSWLTVV.

The rearrangement uses TRBV5-1 and TRBJ2-5; 8 nucleotides match TRBD1. This CDR3 is built from 17 residues. V was clipped by 0 bases and J by 6 bases; unmatched bases: 13. CDR1 SGHRS and CDR2 YFSETQ come from the germline V gene. CDR3 bases: TGCGCCAGCAGCTTGGAAGGTGGCCAGGGGGCAATAAAGACCCAGTACTTC. Protein product: CASSLEGGQGAIKTQYF.

CDR3 sequence (DNA): TGTGCCAGTAGTATATTAGACTCTGGGGCCAACGTCCTGACTTTC. Translating it yields CASSILDSGANVLTF. The chain employs TRBV19 and TRBJ2-6; D is unresolved. The CDR3 runs 15 residues. CDR1 and CDR2 (germline): LNHDA, SQIVND (reference sequence). Trimming left V 2 bases short and J 0 bases short, with 5 bases between.

CDR3 amino acids: CSAIQVDNEKLFF. CDR3 coding DNA: TGCAGCGCAATACAGGTTGATAATGAAAAACTGTTTTTT. V and J are TRBV29-1 and TRBJ1-4; perhaps TRBD1 as D (5 bases). CDR3 size: 13 residues. V lost 7 bases to trimming and J lost 4 bases, with 13 bases between them. Germline loops: CDR1 SQVTM, CDR2 ANQGSEA.

The V and J genes are TRBV24-1 and TRBJ2-1; TRBD2 matches 7 bases. Looked up from germline, CDR1 is KGHDR and CDR2 is SFDVKD. V was pared by 4 bases and J by 0 bases, with 8 bases of the junction left unmatched. The CDR3 totals 17 residues. The CDR3 region has the DNA TGTGCCACCAGTGACCTCCTAGCGGTAGGCTCCTACAATGAGCAGTTCTTC. Protein sequence: CATSDLLAVGSYNEQFF.

Comments on this clone: Within the sample, other DNA sequences also encode this same CDR3. V is TRBV3-1 (or the pseudogene TRBV3-2) and J is TRBJ1-2, with D perhaps TRBD1 (5 bases). V dropped 0 bases and J dropped 3 bases, with 8 bases sitting between them. This CDR3 has 14 residues. Germline V gives CDR1 LGHDT, CDR2 YNNKEL (reference sequence). The CDR3 DNA follows: TGTGCCAGCAGCCAAGATCGGGGGGACTATGGCTACACCTTC. Translating gives CASSQDRGDYGYTF.

This clone was observed once. This rearrangement joins TRBV10-3 to TRBJ1-1; tentatively, D is TRBD1 (6 bases). CDR1 is ENHRY, CDR2 SYGVKD, per germline. V lost 2 bases and J 11 bases, leaving 21 bases between the germline ends. This CDR3 contains 15 residues. CDR3 sequence reads: CAISETDSSSGRAFF. DNA of the CDR3: TGTGCCATCAGTGAGACGGACAGTTCCTCTGGGCGGGCTTTCTTT.

The chain links TRBV2 to TRBJ2-7; 9 bases map to TRBD2. This CDR3 is 16 amino acids long. The junction had 11 bases not matched to a gene; V was cut back by 6 bases and J by 2 bases. Germline CDR1 and CDR2: SNHLY and FYNNEI. DNA of the CDR3: TGTGCCAGCAGCCTGGGCCCTAGCGGGGCGACCTACGAGCAGTACTTC. Protein: CASSLGPSGATYEQYF.

The gene calls are TRBV5-1 and TRBJ1-2, with TRBD1 as a possible D gene (5 bases). The germline gives CDR1 SGHRS, CDR2 YFSETQ. V was cut by 0 bases and J by 5 bases, with 14 bases left in between. The CDR3 totals 15 residues. CDR3 region: CASSLVIPGGYGYTF. The CDR3, as DNA: TGCGCCAGCAGCTTGGTAATCCCGGGGGGGTATGGCTACACCTTC.

This chain links TRBV12-3 or TRBV12-4 with TRBJ2-7; D perhaps matches TRBD2 (6 bases). Between the trimmed V and J ends, which lost 6 bases and 5 bases, there was a span of 11 bases. The CDR3 is 12 residues long. CDR3 in amino acids: CASREGPNEQYF. CDR3 DNA: TGTGCCAGCAGGGAGGGTCCCAACGAGCAGTACTTC.

This chain joins TRBV28 and TRBJ2-5; no clear D. V lost 6 bases, J lost 4 bases, and 6 bases lay in between. This CDR3 is built from 11 residues. The germline CDR1 and CDR2 sequences are MDHEN and SYDVKM. CDR3 in DNA: TGTGCCAGCAGGGAGAGAGAGACCCAGTACTTC. Its translation is CASRERETQYF.

V is TRBV2 and J is TRBJ1-2, with TRBD1 matching 7 bases. The CDR3 totals 15 residues. Germline V gene sequence: CDR1 SNHLY, CDR2 FYNNEI. Unmatched junction bases numbered 10, after V lost 3 bases and J lost 6 bases. CDR3 DNA sequence: TGTGCCAGCAGTGATGAGGGGGCGCGACCCCATGGCTACACCTTC. The encoded protein is CASSDEGARPHGYTF.

In this sample, this clone turned up a few times. The rearrangement joins TRBV6-5 to TRBJ1-2; 7 positions agree with TRBD1. Germline V gene data show CDR1 as MNHEY and CDR2 as SVGAGI. The CDR3 loop spans 16 amino acids. V lost 0 bases, J lost 2 bases, and 6 bases stayed unmatched. CDR3 DNA: TGTGCCAGCAGTTACTCGAAGGGCAGGGGGAACTATGGCTACACCTTC. This gives the protein CASSYSKGRGNYGYTF.

The chain couples TRBV19 to TRBJ2-3; 9 nucleotides line up with TRBD2. This CDR3 comprises 14 residues. Germline V lookup: CDR1 LNHDA, CDR2 SQIVND (reference sequence). V shed 5 bases and J 4 bases; nucleotides not matched to a gene: 4. The CDR3 spells CASSGTSRADTQYF. In DNA, the CDR3 is TGTGCCAGTAGTGGGACTAGCCGGGCAGATACGCAGTATTTT.

Only one count was recorded for this clone. The CDR3 loop reads CASRFDRGNEKLFF. CDR3 bases: TGTGCCAGCAGGTTTGACAGGGGTAATGAAAAACTGTTTTTT. V gene TRBV27 combines with J gene TRBJ1-4; TRBD1 matches 8 bases. This CDR3 contains 14 residues. Germline assignment: CDR1 MNHEY and CDR2 SMNVEV (reference sequence). After removal of 6 bases from V and 4 bases from J, the junction contained 4 bases not matched to a gene.